The rows below give T cell receptor beta chains drawn from one sample of a study of neurological immune-mediated disorders. A single record per CDR3 protein comes from TCRdb applying MiXCR to the 5' RACE reads. The table has about 78,000 distinct CDR3 sequences, 4.5% to 6.5% seen once; the top ten hold 2% to 2.5%. Sequencing was performed on PBMCs. These receptors came from a woman younger than 45 with multiple sclerosis. The CDR3 runs from the conserved cysteine through the conserved F or W. Fields, in order: V gene, D gene, clone size, J gene, CDR3 DNA, CDR3 protein. A D gene is named only where the DNA matches it firmly. Clone size is shown for a subset of rows, as once, few, many or a class of expanded clone.

>TRBV11-2|-|few|TRBJ2-2
TGTGCCAGCAGCCAACCGGGACTTACCACCGGGGAGCTGTTTTTT
CASSQPGLTTGELFF
>TRBV6-2/TRBV6-3|TRBD1|many|TRBJ1-6
TGTGCCAGCAGTACCTTGGACAGGAGCTCCTATAATTCACCCCTCCACTTT
CASSTLDRSSYNSPLHF
>TRBV4-2|TRBD2|many|TRBJ2-1
TGTGCCAGCAGCGCGGGACTAGCGGGAGGAGGCGATGAGCAGTTCTTC
CASSAGLAGGGDEQFF
>TRBV3-1|TRBD2|many|TRBJ2-1
TGTGCCAGCAGCCCATACACTAGCGGGCCATACAATGAGCAGTTCTTC
CASSPYTSGPYNEQFF
>TRBV5-1|-|many|TRBJ2-7
TGCGCCAGCAGCTTGGACACGTCCTACGAGCAGTACTTC
CASSLDTSYEQYF
>TRBV5-1|-|many|TRBJ2-7
TGCGCCAGCAGCTATCCAGGGTACGAGCAGTACTTC
CASSYPGYEQYF
>TRBV20-1|TRBD2|many|TRBJ2-1
TGCAGTGCTAGAGCCGGACTAGCGGGAGTGGGCAATGAGCAGTTCTTC
CSARAGLAGVGNEQFF
>TRBV6-5|-|many|TRBJ1-1
TGTGCCAGCAGCCAGGGTGCGGACACTGAAGCTTTCTTT
CASSQGADTEAFF
>TRBV3-1|-|-|TRBJ2-7
TGTGCCAGCAGCCAAGTAGAACGGCCCTACGAGCAGTACTTC
CASSQVERPYEQYF
>TRBV12-3/TRBV12-4|TRBD2|few|TRBJ2-1
TGTGCCAGCAGTTTCCATAGCGGGGGGGCCTACAATGAGCAGTTCTTC
CASSFHSGGAYNEQFF
>TRBV5-6|-|-|TRBJ2-1
TGTGCCAGCAGCTTGGTAGTAAAGCGGGAGCAGTTCTTC
CASSLVVKREQFF
>TRBV20-1|TRBD2|many|TRBJ2-3
TGCAGTGCTGGGGGAGGGACTAGCGGCGATACGCAGTATTTT
CSAGGGTSGDTQYF
>TRBV12-3/TRBV12-4|TRBD1|few|TRBJ2-3
TGTGCCAGCCACGGAGGGCAGGGGGCGGCAGATACGCAGTATTTT
CASHGGQGAADTQYF
>TRBV20-1|-|many|TRBJ2-7
TGCAGTGCTAGAGATTTGAGGACTTCCACCTACGAGCAGTACTTC
CSARDLRTSTYEQYF
>TRBV20-1|-|-|TRBJ2-7
TGCAGTGCTAGGAGATCCTACGAGCAGTACTTC
CSARRSYEQYF
>TRBV5-1|-|many|TRBJ2-1
TGCGCCAGCAGCAAATTGAAAGCCGACTACAATGAGCAGTTCTTC
CASSKLKADYNEQFF
>TRBV24-1|TRBD1|many|TRBJ2-7
TGTGCCACCAGTCATGGGGCAGGGGGCGCCGGCGAGCAGTACTTC
CATSHGAGGAGEQYF
>TRBV20-1|TRBD2|few|TRBJ2-4
TGTGCCCCGCTAGCGGAAAACATTCAGTACTTC
CAPLAENIQYF
>TRBV7-6|TRBD1|few|TRBJ2-3
TGTGCCAGCAGCTTAGTGACAGGGCCTAGCACAGATACGCAGTATTTT
CASSLVTGPSTDTQYF
>TRBV20-1|-|-|TRBJ2-3
TGCAGTGCTAAAGGAGATAAAGCAGATACGCAGTATTTT
CSAKGDKADTQYF
>TRBV7-6|TRBD2|-|TRBJ2-5
TGTGCCAGCAGCTTAGATGTAGCGGGGCAGGAGACCCAGTACTTC
CASSLDVAGQETQYF
>TRBV10-3|-|many|TRBJ2-3
TGTGCCATCACCGCGGAGTTCACAGATACGCAGTATTTT
CAITAEFTDTQYF
>TRBV15|TRBD2|many|TRBJ2-4
TGTGCCACCAGCACACTTACTAGCGGGGGGGACATTCAGTACTTC
CATSTLTSGGDIQYF
>TRBV5-1|-|many|TRBJ2-1
TGCGCCAGCAGCCTAGACGGTATGGGGTCCTACAATGAGCAGTTCTTC
CASSLDGMGSYNEQFF
>TRBV5-1|-|many|TRBJ2-5
TGCGCAAGCGGCACCGCCCAAGAGACCCAGTACTTC
CASGTAQETQYF
>TRBV14|-|many|TRBJ2-1
TGTGCCAGCAGCCCAGCTAGTTGGGGCATGAGCGAGCAGTTCTTC
CASSPASWGMSEQFF
>TRBV10-3|TRBD2|many|TRBJ2-1
TGTGCCACCTCTAGCGGTCCCTCGGCGGGATACTATGAGCAGTTCTTC
CATSSGPSAGYYEQFF
>TRBV5-1|-|many|TRBJ2-1
TGCGCCAGCAGCCCGGGGCAGGGCCGGTCCAATGAGCAGTTCTTC
CASSPGQGRSNEQFF
>TRBV20-1|-|-|TRBJ1-1
TGCAGTGCTAGCGTAGCAGAACTCAACACTGAAGCTTTCTTT
CSASVAELNTEAFF
>TRBV15|-|many|TRBJ1-3
TGTGCCACCAGCAGAGAGAGGGAGATGGCTGGAAACACCATATATTTT
CATSREREMAGNTIYF
>TRBV7-6|-|many|TRBJ2-1
TGTGCCAGCAGCTCAAAGGGGGGGGATGAGCAGTTCTTC
CASSSKGGDEQFF
>TRBV12-3/TRBV12-4|-|few|TRBJ2-7
TGTGCCAGCAGTCCTACAGGGACTCCGAGGATGCAGTACTTC
CASSPTGTPRMQYF
>TRBV20-1|-|many|TRBJ1-2
TGCAGTGCTAGTTACCAGGGCGGCTACACCTTC
CSASYQGGYTF
>TRBV5-6|TRBD1|many|TRBJ2-1
TGTGCCAGCAGCTTGAGGACAGGGGTCCTGCGCCTCAATGAGCAGTTCTTC
CASSLRTGVLRLNEQFF
>TRBV29-1|-|many|TRBJ2-1
TGCAGCGTTGGGTCAACGAGCGGGTACTCCTACAATGAGCAGTTCTTC
CSVGSTSGYSYNEQFF
>TRBV5-1|-|many|TRBJ2-1
TGCGCCAGCAGCTTGGACGGGGGCCGAGGCAATGAGCAGTTCTTC
CASSLDGGRGNEQFF
>TRBV20-1|TRBD2|many|TRBJ2-1
TGCAGTGCTAGCGGGGGGGCCGGGAATGAGCAGTTCTTC
CSASGGAGNEQFF
>TRBV5-1|-|many|TRBJ2-2
TGCGCCAGCAGCTTGGAAGGGGGTGGCACCGGGGAGCTGTTTTTT
CASSLEGGGTGELFF
>TRBV10-3|-|many|TRBJ2-1
TGTGCCATCAGTGGGGAGATCGGCAATGAGCAGTTCTTC
CAISGEIGNEQFF
>TRBV6-6|TRBD2|many|TRBJ2-1
TGTGCCAGCGGGCTCAGGACTAGCGTGGACAATGAGCAGTTCTTC
CASGLRTSVDNEQFF
>TRBV20-1|-|many|TRBJ2-7
TGCAGTGCTAGCGTAGGCGGTGGGAGCTCCTACGAGCAGTACTTC
CSASVGGGSSYEQYF
>TRBV7-9|-|few|TRBJ2-3
TGTGCCAGCAGCTTAGAGCCAGGGCTAAGCACAGATACGCAGTATTTT
CASSLEPGLSTDTQYF
>TRBV29-1|TRBD1|-|TRBJ1-5
TGCAGCGTTGACCCGGACTACAGGGGAGAGATAAGCAATAAGACCCAGAATTTT
CSVDPDYRGEISNKTQNF
>TRBV20-1|-|many|TRBJ1-1
TGCAGTGGTATAGGGCCCATGAACACTGAAGCTTTCTTT
CSGIGPMNTEAFF
>TRBV12-3/TRBV12-4|-|many|TRBJ1-5
TGTGCCAGCAGTTTAGGGATCTACCCCAATCAGCCCCAGCATTTT
CASSLGIYPNQPQHF
>TRBV15|-|many|TRBJ2-1
TGTGCCACCAGCAGAGTGGGTATCCAATGGGGTTACAATGAGCAGTTCTTC
CATSRVGIQWGYNEQFF
>TRBV7-9|-|many|TRBJ2-1
TGTGCCAGCAGCCGTCTCGGACGTAATGAGCAGTTCTTC
CASSRLGRNEQFF